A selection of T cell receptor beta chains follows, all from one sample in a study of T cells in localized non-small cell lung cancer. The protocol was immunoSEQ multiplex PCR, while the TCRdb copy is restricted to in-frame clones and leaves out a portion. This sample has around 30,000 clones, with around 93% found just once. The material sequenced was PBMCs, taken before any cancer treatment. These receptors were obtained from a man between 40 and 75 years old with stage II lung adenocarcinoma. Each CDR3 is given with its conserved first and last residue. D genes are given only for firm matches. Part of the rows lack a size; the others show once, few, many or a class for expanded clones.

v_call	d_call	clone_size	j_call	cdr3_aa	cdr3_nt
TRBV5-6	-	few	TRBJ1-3	CASSEQGISGNTIYF	TGTGCCAGCAGCGAACAGGGAATCTCTGGAAACACCATATATTTT
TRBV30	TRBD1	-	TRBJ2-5	CAWRTGGTETQYF	TGTGCCTGGAGGACAGGGGGTACGGAGACCCAGTACTTC
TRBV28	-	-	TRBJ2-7	CASSFPPLTYEQYF	TGTGCCAGCAGTTTCCCCCCTCTTACATACGAGCAGTACTTC
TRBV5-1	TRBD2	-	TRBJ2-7	CASSLAGAFYEQYF	TGCGCCAGCAGCCTAGCGGGAGCTTTCTACGAGCAGTACTTC
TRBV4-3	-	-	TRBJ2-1	CASSQDNSYNEQFF	TGCGCCAGCAGCCAAGATAACTCCTACAATGAGCAGTTCTTC
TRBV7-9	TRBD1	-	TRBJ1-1	CASTLTGVEAEAFF	TGTGCCAGCACCCTGACAGGGGTCGAAGCTGAAGCTTTCTTT
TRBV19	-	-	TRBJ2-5	CASSTSGLQETQYF	TGTGCCAGTAGTACTTCGGGATTACAAGAGACCCAGTACTTC
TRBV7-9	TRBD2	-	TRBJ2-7	CASSPRGSGDTGNQYF	TGTGCCAGCAGCCCCCGTGGTAGCGGGGACACCGGGAACCAGTACTTC
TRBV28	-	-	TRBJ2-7	CASSPTPAGAEQYF	TGTGCCAGCAGTCCCACCCCGGCCGGGGCCGAGCAGTACTTC
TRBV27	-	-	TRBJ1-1	CASSSYSAQGVAEAFF	TGTGCCAGCAGTTCCTATTCTGCCCAGGGCGTCGCTGAAGCTTTCTTT
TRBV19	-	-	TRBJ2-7	CASSIGSEQYF	TGTGCCAGTAGTATTGGTTCCGAGCAGTACTTC
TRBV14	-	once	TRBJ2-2	CASSGSWTGELFF	TGTGCCAGCAGCGGGAGTTGGACCGGGGAGCTGTTTTTT
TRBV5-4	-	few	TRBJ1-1	CASSPEGLKGTEAFF	TGTGCCAGCAGCCCCGAGGGGCTGAAAGGCACTGAAGCTTTCTTT
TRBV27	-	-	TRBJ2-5	CASSLGSQETQYF	TGTGCCAGCAGTTTAGGTTCTCAAGAGACCCAGTACTTC
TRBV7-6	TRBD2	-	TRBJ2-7	CASSLSTASGRLYEQYF	TGTGCCAGCAGCTTAAGTACGGCTAGCGGGAGACTTTACGAGCAGTACTTC
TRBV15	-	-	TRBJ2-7	CATSRGLTSGYYEQYF	TGTGCCACCAGCAGGGGTCTGACATCAGGCTACTACGAGCAGTACTTC